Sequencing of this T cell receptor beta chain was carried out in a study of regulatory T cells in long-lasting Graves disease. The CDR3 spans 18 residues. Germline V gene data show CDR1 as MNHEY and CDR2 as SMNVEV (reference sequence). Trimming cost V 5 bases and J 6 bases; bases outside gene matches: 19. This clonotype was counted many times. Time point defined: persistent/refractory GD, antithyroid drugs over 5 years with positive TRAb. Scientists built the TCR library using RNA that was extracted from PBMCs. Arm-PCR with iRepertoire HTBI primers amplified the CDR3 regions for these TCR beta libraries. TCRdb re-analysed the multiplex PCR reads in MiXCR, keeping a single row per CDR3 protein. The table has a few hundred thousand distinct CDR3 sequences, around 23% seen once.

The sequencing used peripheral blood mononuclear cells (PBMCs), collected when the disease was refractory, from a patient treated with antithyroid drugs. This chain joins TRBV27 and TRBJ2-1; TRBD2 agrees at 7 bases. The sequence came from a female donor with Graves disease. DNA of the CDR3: TGTGCCAGCAGTCCCCTCTGGGCTAGCGGTGACCTAGGCAATGAGCAGTTCTTC. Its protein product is CASSPLWASGDLGNEQFF.